This is a list of T cell receptor beta chains from one sample in a study of cytomegalovirus exposure and HLA in healthy donors. TCRdb's table, derived via immunoSEQ multiplex PCR, lists solely in-frame clones and lacks some. The data show 100,000 to 120,000 clones, with 90% to 97% seen just once and roughly 0.67% held by the top ten. Sequenced: PBMCs. These receptors all come from a woman between 18 and 29 years old in good health and CMV-seronegative. CDR3s include the opening cysteine and the closing phenylalanine or tryptophan. A D gene is named only where the DNA matches it firmly. Clone size is not always given. Where it is, it says once, few, many or a class for expanded clones.

D,J,V,size,CDR3,DNA
TRBD2,TRBJ2-3,TRBV7-2,-,CASSLTSGGTTDTQYF,TGTGCCAGCAGCTTAACTAGCGGGGGGACTACAGATACGCAGTATTTT
-,TRBJ2-2,TRBV4-1,-,CASSQVGRATGELFF,TGCGCCAGCAGCCAAGTTGGCAGGGCCACCGGGGAGCTGTTTTTT
TRBD1,TRBJ2-7,TRBV18,-,CASSPGDRGPYEQYF,TGTGCCAGCTCACCTGGAGACAGGGGACCCTACGAGCAGTACTTC
TRBD2,TRBJ2-3,TRBV4-2,-,CASSQPWIAGADTDTQYF,TGTGCCAGCAGCCAACCTTGGATAGCGGGGGCCGACACAGATACGCAGTATTTT
TRBD1,TRBJ1-6,TRBV28,-,CATLGQGSYNSPLHF,TGTGCCACGCTGGGACAGGGGTCCTATAATTCACCCCTCCACTTT
-,TRBJ2-5,TRBV5-4,-,CASSTRTVQETQYF,TGTGCCAGCAGCACACGGACAGTACAAGAGACCCAGTACTTC
-,TRBJ2-5,TRBV25-1,-,CASSDRTRHQETQYF,TGTGCCAGCAGTGATCGAACTCGCCACCAAGAGACCCAGTACTTC
-,TRBJ2-5,TRBV7-8,-,CASSIRQGTQETQYF,TGTGCCAGCAGCATACGGCAGGGGACCCAAGAGACCCAGTACTTC
TRBD1,TRBJ2-3,TRBV5-8,-,CASSLQGADTQYF,TGTGCCAGCAGCTTACAGGGGGCAGATACGCAGTATTTT
-,TRBJ2-2,TRBV11-1,-,CASSPLAGYTGELFF,TGTGCCAGCAGCCCCTTGGCAGGGTATACCGGGGAGCTGTTTTTT
-,TRBJ1-4,TRBV2,-,CASRQMTNEKLFF,TGTGCCAGCCGTCAGATGACTAATGAAAAACTGTTTTTT
-,TRBJ1-4,TRBV6-1,once,CASSEVGGRWDDEKLFF,TGTGCCAGCAGTGAGGTAGGGGGACGCTGGGACGATGAAAAACTGTTTTTT
-,TRBJ2-4,TRBV15,-,CATSLPSRNIQYF,TGTGCCACCTCGTTGCCCTCGAGGAACATTCAGTACTTC
-,TRBJ2-3,TRBV7-2,-,CASSLAGLATDTQYF,TGTGCCAGCAGCTTAGCTGGTCTAGCGACAGATACGCAGTATTTT
TRBD1,TRBJ1-2,TRBV19,-,CASSLLDRGHGYTF,TGTGCCAGTAGCCTACTGGACAGGGGCCATGGCTACACCTTC
TRBD1,TRBJ1-1,TRBV6-1,-,CASTVTGNEAFF,TGTGCCAGCACCGTGACAGGGAATGAAGCTTTCTTT
TRBD2,TRBJ2-1,TRBV6-7,-,CASSYPMGPGLASNEQFF,TGTGCCAGCAGTTACCCTATGGGACCGGGACTAGCTTCCAATGAGCAGTTCTTC
-,TRBJ1-2,TRBV18,-,CASSPGGGYGYTF,TGTGCCAGCTCACCGGGCGGGGGCTATGGCTACACCTTC
TRBD1,TRBJ1-2,TRBV7-2,-,CASSLEGQGGYGYTF,TGTGCCAGCAGCTTAGAGGGACAGGGAGGGTATGGCTACACCTTC
-,TRBJ1-1,TRBV7-9,-,CASIPQTIVNTEAFF,TGTGCCAGCATTCCACAAACAATTGTGAACACTGAAGCTTTCTTT
-,TRBJ1-5,TRBV18,-,CASSRSGQNNQPQHF,TGTGCCAGCTCTAGATCCGGACAGAATAATCAGCCCCAGCATTTT
TRBD1,TRBJ1-5,TRBV6-1,-,CASSAPGQGARQPQHF,TGTGCCAGCAGTGCTCCGGGACAGGGGGCGCGTCAGCCCCAGCATTTT